This TCR beta chain was documented in a study of identical twins. Study-level findings and limits: Twin pairs had excess sharing that was weaker in beta out-of-frame sequences. Models underestimated out-of-frame TCR alpha sharing in monozygotic twins.

A universal primer binding site was introduced by template switching. The final cDNA contained unique molecular identifiers. MiXCR, run by TCRdb on the 5' RACE reads, gives a single entry per CDR3 protein. The sample yields approximately 690,000 distinct CDR3 sequences, around 6.1% seen once. Germline loops: CDR1 SEHNR, CDR2 FQNEAQ (reference sequence). The CDR3 is 16 residues long. V lost 2 bases and J 0 bases, leaving 11 bases between the germline ends. With respect to this clonotype: Its antigen is unidentified.

This sequence was found in a man younger than 35 in good health. This rearrangement joins TRBV7-9 to TRBJ2-4, with D possibly TRBD2 on 5 matching bases. The sequencing sample was made of naive T cells sorted from blood. CDR3: CASSLLAGIAKNIQYF. CDR3 nucleotide sequence: TGTGCCAGCAGCTTATTAGCCGGGATAGCCAAAAACATTCAGTACTTC.